This T cell receptor (beta chain) appears in the sequencing data of a study of T cell clonality in common variable immunodeficiency. Study-wide points: In common variable immunodeficiency, TCR beta chains reportedly carried fewer deletions and N-nucleotide insertions.

Repertoires were generated with immunoSEQ multiplex PCR, while TCRdb's copy carries only in-frame clones and drops some. The data show roughly 25,000 clones, with none appearing a single time. Patients had low serum IgG, IgA and/or IgM and specific antibody deficiency. Many counts were recorded for this clone. The antigen remains undetermined. The read ends 3 residues early relative to the CDR3; the germline J gene fills the gap. The CDR3 runs 14 residues. CDR1 SGHVS and CDR2 FQNEAQ come from the germline V gene. V was pared by 5 bases and J by 2 bases, with 13 bases between. Sequenced input: peripheral blood mononuclear cells. This receptor was taken from a human donor with common variable immunodeficiency. The V gene is TRBV7-8, the J gene TRBJ2-7; no firm D call. The DNA read from the CDR3 is TGTGCCAGCAGCCCTCCCCAGGCCGCCTACGAG. This gives the protein CASSPPQAAYE. The CDR3 in its entirety is CASSPPQAAYEQYF.